This TCR beta chain is drawn from a study of blood T cell repertoires in COVID-19. Study information: Acute and convalescent COVID-19 samples came from the United States, Italy and Spain.

The CDR3 is 14 residues long. In the study's own analysis: By means of reference gene primer amplification, nucleated cell counts were estimated. The data were produced by immunoSEQ multiplex PCR, yet TCRdb's version contains in-frame clones alone and is incomplete. Clone size and V and J calls were adopted from that table, with D and trimming inferred from the DNA. The table shows tens of thousands of clones, with about 82% occurring only once. The gene calls are TRBV21-1 and TRBJ2-7; the DNA was not used to check the table's D call, TRBD1. TRBV21-1 is designated a pseudogene. The sample consisted of peripheral blood. The source of this sequence is a middle-aged man with acute or convalescent COVID-19. CDR3 nucleotides: TGTGCCAGCAGCGCAAGGGACAGGTTAGGCGAGCAGTACTTC. This gives the protein CASSARDRLGEQYF.